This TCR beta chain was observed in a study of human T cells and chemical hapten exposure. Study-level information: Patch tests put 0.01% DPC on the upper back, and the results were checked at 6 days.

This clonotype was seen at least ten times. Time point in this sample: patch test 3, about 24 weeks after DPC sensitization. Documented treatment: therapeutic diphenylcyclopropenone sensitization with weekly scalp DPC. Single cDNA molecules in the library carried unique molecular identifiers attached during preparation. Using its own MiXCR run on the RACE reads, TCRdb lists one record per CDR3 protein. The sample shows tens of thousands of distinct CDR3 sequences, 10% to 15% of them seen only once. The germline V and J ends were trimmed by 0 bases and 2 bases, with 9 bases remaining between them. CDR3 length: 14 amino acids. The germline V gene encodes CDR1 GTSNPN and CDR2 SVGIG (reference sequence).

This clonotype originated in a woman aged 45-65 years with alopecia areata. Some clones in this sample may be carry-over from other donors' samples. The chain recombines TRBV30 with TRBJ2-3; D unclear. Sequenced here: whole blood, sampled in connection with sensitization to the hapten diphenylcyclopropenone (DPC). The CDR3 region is CAWSVRKLTDTQYF. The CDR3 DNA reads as TGTGCCTGGAGTGTTAGGAAGCTCACAGATACGCAGTATTTT.